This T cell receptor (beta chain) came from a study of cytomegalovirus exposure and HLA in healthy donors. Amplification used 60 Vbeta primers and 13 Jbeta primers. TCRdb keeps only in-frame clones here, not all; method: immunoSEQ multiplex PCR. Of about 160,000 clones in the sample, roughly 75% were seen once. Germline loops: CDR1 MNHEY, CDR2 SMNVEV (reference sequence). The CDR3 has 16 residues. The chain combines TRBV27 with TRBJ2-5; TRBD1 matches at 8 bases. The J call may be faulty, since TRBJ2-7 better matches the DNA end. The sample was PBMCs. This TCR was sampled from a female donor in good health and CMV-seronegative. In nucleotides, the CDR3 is TGTGCCAGCAGCAAATCCGGGACAGGCATCTCCTACGAGCAGTACTTC. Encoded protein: CASSKSGTGISYEQYF.